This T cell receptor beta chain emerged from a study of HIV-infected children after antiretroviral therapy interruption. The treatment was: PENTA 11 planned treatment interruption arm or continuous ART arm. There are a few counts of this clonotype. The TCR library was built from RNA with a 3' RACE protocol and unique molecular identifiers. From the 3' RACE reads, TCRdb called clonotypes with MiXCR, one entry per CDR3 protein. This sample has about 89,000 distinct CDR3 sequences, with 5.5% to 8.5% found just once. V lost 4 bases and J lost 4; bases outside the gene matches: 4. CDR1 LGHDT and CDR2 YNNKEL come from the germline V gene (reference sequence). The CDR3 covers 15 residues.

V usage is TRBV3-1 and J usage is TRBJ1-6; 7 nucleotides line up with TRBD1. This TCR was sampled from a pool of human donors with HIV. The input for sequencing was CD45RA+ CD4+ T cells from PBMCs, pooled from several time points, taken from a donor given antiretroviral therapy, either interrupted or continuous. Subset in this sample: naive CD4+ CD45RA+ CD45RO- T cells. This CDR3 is CASSLRDRYNSPLHF. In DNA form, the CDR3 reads TGTGCCAGCAGCCTCCGGGACAGATATAATTCACCCCTCCACTTT.